Listed below are T cell receptor beta chains from one sample, sequenced in a study of radiation and T cells in renal cell carcinoma. TCRdb keeps only in-frame clones here, not all; method: immunoSEQ multiplex PCR. The sample lists some 78,000 clones; 89% were seen once. The specimen comprised blood, sampled from a patient whose treatment included radiotherapy and nephrectomy. The receptors come from a woman between 70 and 85 years old with renal cell carcinoma. Both conserved end residues are part of each CDR3.

J: TRBJ2-1; V: TRBV19; CDR3: CASRQIRGGYSSYNEQFF
J: TRBJ2-7; V: TRBV19; CDR3: CASRSSGGSYEQYF
J: TRBJ1-4; V: TRBV9; CDR3: CASSLRQGATNEKLFF
J: TRBJ2-5; V: TRBV7-3; CDR3: CASSLRLMETQYF
J: TRBJ2-7; V: TRBV6-6; CDR3: CASSHTSYEQYF
J: TRBJ1-5; V: TRBV7-2; CDR3: CASSLGSGGISGQPQHF
J: TRBJ2-7; V: TRBV27; CDR3: CASSSTGFNEQYF
J: TRBJ2-3; V: TRBV2; CDR3: CASREGGPDTQYF
J: TRBJ2-1; V: TRBV6-1; CDR3: CASSALAGNNNEQFF
J: TRBJ1-3; V: TRBV9; CDR3: CASSSDSSGNTIYF
J: TRBJ1-1; V: TRBV21-1; CDR3: CARGPQGSDTEAFF
J: TRBJ1-5; V: TRBV7-6; CDR3: CASSRYGSNQPQHF
J: TRBJ1-5; V: TRBV19; CDR3: CASTLVGQPQHF
J: TRBJ2-2; V: TRBV5-4; CDR3: CASSSPGTSGGALNTGELFF
J: TRBJ1-2; V: TRBV7-2; CDR3: CASSFNRNYGYTF
J: TRBJ2-1; V: TRBV30; CDR3: CAWSVGGASYNEQFF
J: TRBJ2-5; V: TRBV9; CDR3: CASSPRGAVGETQYF
J: TRBJ1-2; V: TRBV27; CDR3: CASRGSGLPIYGYTF
J: TRBJ1-4; V: TRBV5-1; CDR3: CASRTGVLTGDGEKLFF
J: TRBJ1-6; V: TRBV9; CDR3: CASSVDRGNSPLHF
J: TRBJ2-7; V: TRBV6-5; CDR3: CASSGPLGPYF
J: TRBJ1-6; V: TRBV10-1; CDR3: CASSDCIKGAKYNSPLHF
J: TRBJ1-5; V: TRBV7-9; CDR3: CASSLGKGQGFNQPQHF
J: TRBJ2-7; V: TRBV6-5; CDR3: CASSYKQGNEQYF
J: TRBJ1-2; V: TRBV30; CDR3: CAWNREGGYTF
J: TRBJ2-1; V: TRBV25-1; CDR3: CASRIPGGGNEQFF
J: TRBJ2-2; V: TRBV4-1; CDR3: CASSQAASGGFGELFF
J: TRBJ1-3; V: TRBV14; CDR3: CASSQDITGGRRNTIYF